Listed here are 32 T cell receptor beta chains from one sample, sequenced in a study of vaccination effects on CD4 cells after COVID-19. The antigens of these receptors remain unknown. Before any sequencing was done, the ViraFEST assay used viral peptide pools to expand antigen-specific CD4+ T cells. The authors isolated CD4+ T cells after around nine days of culture. Each vaccine recipient was nucleocapsid antibody negative and had no prior SARS-CoV-2 infection. Generated by immunoSEQ multiplex PCR, the TCRdb table keeps only in-frame clones and is missing some. The sample records around 45,000 clones, roughly 72% being singletons. The specimen was CD4+ T cells from PBMCs cultured with SARS-CoV-2 spike peptides, collected before COVID-19 vaccination. The receptors were sampled from a human donor who received a COVID-19 vaccine.

V and J are TRBV5-1 and TRBJ2-3; D remains unclear. The V gene's germline CDR1 is SGHRS and CDR2 YFSETQ. The CDR3 runs to 14 residues. V lost 2 bases, J lost 0 bases, and 7 bases lay in between. The CDR3 spells CASSFTDSTDTQYF. The CDR3 DNA follows: TGCGCCAGCAGCTTTACAGATAGCACAGATACGCAGTATTTT.

The V and J genes are TRBV5-1 and TRBJ2-7; D might be TRBD1 (6 bases). The CDR3 has 17 amino acids. CDR1 and CDR2 (germline): SGHRS, YFSETQ. V lost 1 base and J lost 1, with 18 bases in between. The CDR3 nucleotides are TGCGCCAGCAGCTTGAGGATCCAGGGGAAGGGATCCTACGAGCAGTACGTC. Protein product: CASSLRIQGKGSYEQYV.

The chain is built from TRBV5-1 and TRBJ1-1; D might be TRBD1 (6 bases). Between the trimmed V and J ends, which lost 4 bases and 0 bases, there was a span of 10 bases. The CDR3 loop spans 14 amino acids. CDR1 and CDR2 (germline): SGHRS, YFSETQ. In nucleotides, the CDR3 is TGCGCCAGCAGCCAGACAGGAATGAACACTGAAGCTTTCTTT. It encodes CASSQTGMNTEAFF.

V is TRBV5-6 and J is TRBJ2-3, with a tentative D call TRBD2 (6 bases). Trimming shortened V by 0 bases and J by 5 bases, and 7 bases separated the two germline ends. CDR1 and CDR2 (germline): SGHDT, YYEEEE. The CDR3 totals 13 residues. In DNA, the CDR3 is TGTGCCAGCAGCTTGGGCGGGATAGATACGCAGTATTTT. As protein: CASSLGGIDTQYF.

The V and J genes are TRBV6-1 and TRBJ1-6; 11 nucleotides align to TRBD1. Trimming at V came to 4 bases and at J to 6 bases, leaving 14 bases not matched to a gene. The CDR3 loop spans 19 amino acids. Germline V gives CDR1 MNHNS, CDR2 SASEGT. The CDR3 nucleotides are TGTGCCAGCAGTGGAGGGACAGGGGGACTTCTTAATAGTAATTCACCCCTCCACTTT. This codes for CASSGGTGGLLNSNSPLHF.

This chain joins TRBV5-1 and TRBJ1-4, with 10 bases identical to TRBD1. Germline V gene lookup returns CDR1 SGHRS and CDR2 YFSETQ. The CDR3 extends over 14 amino acids. V lost 2 bases to trimming and J lost 7 bases; unmatched junction nucleotides: 2. CDR3 sequence reads: CASSLGQGGEKLFF. For the CDR3, the DNA is TGCGCCAGCAGCTTAGGACAGGGGGGTGAAAAACTGTTTTTT.

This clone has only a few counts. The chain links TRBV5-1 to TRBJ2-6, with D hard to call. Trimming cost V 4 bases and J 4 bases, with 12 bases left between them. The CDR3 covers 15 residues. Germline V gene lookup returns CDR1 SGHRS and CDR2 YFSETQ. The CDR3 sequence: CASSSLREGANVLTF. The CDR3 DNA is TGCGCCAGCAGCAGCCTCAGAGAGGGGGCCAACGTCCTGACTTTC.

This clone turned up a few times. The chain recombines TRBV11-1 with TRBJ2-5, with 8 nucleotides matching TRBD1. This CDR3 has 15 amino acids. Germline CDR1 reads SGHAT; CDR2 reads FQDESV (reference sequence). Trimming cost V 5 bases and J 4 bases; bases outside gene matches: 9. The CDR3, as DNA: TGTGCCAGCAGCAGCCGACAGGGGTCCCGAGAGACCCAGTACTTC. Its translation: CASSSRQGSRETQYF.

This chain joins TRBV24-1 and TRBJ2-1; D gene unclear. Trimming left V 4 bases short and J 0 bases short, with 9 bases between. CDR1 is KGHDR, CDR2 SFDVKD, per germline. The CDR3 covers 15 residues. The CDR3: CATSDQESSYNEQFF. The CDR3 nucleotides are TGTGCCACCAGTGACCAGGAGAGCTCCTACAATGAGCAGTTCTTC.

The chain links TRBV6-5 to TRBJ2-1; no definite D call. Germline CDR1 is MNHEY and CDR2 is SVGAGI. The CDR3 loop spans 12 amino acids. Trimming removed 8 bases from V and 5 bases from J, with 10 bases in between. The CDR3 region is CASWATDNEQFF. CDR3 in DNA: TGTGCCAGCTGGGCGACGGACAATGAGCAGTTCTTC.

The V gene is TRBV11-3, the J gene TRBJ2-3; D assignment may be TRBD1 or TRBD2 (6 bases each). This CDR3 is 17 amino acids long. Trimming took off 3 bases at V and 6 bases at J, with 22 bases between the two ends. CDR1 SGHNT and CDR2 YENEEA come from the germline V gene. CDR3 sequence: CASSFRRPGLQGDTQYF. CDR3 nucleotides: TGTGCCAGCAGCTTTCGAAGACCGGGACTCCAGGGGGATACGCAGTATTTT.

The rearrangement joins TRBV4-1 to TRBJ1-6; D remains unclear. Germline-derived CDR1 and CDR2 are MGHRA and YSYEKL. Trimming removed 4 bases from V and 0 bases from J, with 7 bases in between. The CDR3 has 15 residues. DNA for the CDR3: TGCGCCAGCAGCCGAGGCAGCTCCTATAATTCACCCCTCCACTTT. Its protein is CASSRGSSYNSPLHF.

This chain joins TRBV5-1 and TRBJ2-3; D remains ambiguous. V was clipped by 2 bases and J by 5 bases, with 6 bases between them. Germline V lookup: CDR1 SGHRS, CDR2 YFSETQ. The CDR3 consists of 12 residues. The CDR3 sequence: CASSFPGDTQYF. The CDR3 region has the DNA TGCGCCAGCAGCTTCCCAGGAGATACGCAGTATTTT.

The gene calls are TRBV18 and TRBJ1-2; D might be TRBD1 (5 bases). V lost 3 bases and J 3 bases, leaving 8 bases between the germline ends. CDR3 length: 13 amino acids. Germline lookup yields CDR1 KGHSH and CDR2 LQKENI. The CDR3 DNA reads TGTGCCAGCTCACCGCAGGGAGACTATGGCTACACCTTC. It translates to CASSPQGDYGYTF.

The sample holds one count of this clone. The rearrangement uses TRBV19 and TRBJ1-6, with TRBD1 as a possible D gene (6 bases). In germline, CDR1 is LNHDA, CDR2 SQIVND (reference sequence). This CDR3 is 15 amino acids long. Trimming pared 4 bases from V and 6 bases from J, leaving 13 bases between. The CDR3 DNA sequence: TGTGCCAGTAGTACGGGGGGCCTTATTAATTCACCCCTCCACTTT. Translating it yields CASSTGGLINSPLHF.

The J gene is TRBJ2-5, the V gene TRBV5-6; D unclear. The CDR3 extends over 11 amino acids. Trimming cost V 4 bases and J 2 bases, with 3 bases left between them. CDR1 is SGHDT and CDR2 is YYEEEE in the germline V gene. The CDR3 bases are TGTGCCAGCAGCGTTCAAGAGACCCAGTACTTC. Its translation: CASSVQETQYF.

The chain joins TRBV9 to TRBJ2-5; D possibly matches TRBD1 or TRBD2 (5 bases each). With 3 bases removed from V and 7 bases from J, the gap between germline ends came to 25 bases. The V gene's germline CDR1 is SGDLS and CDR2 YYNGEE. The CDR3 consists of 17 residues. In DNA form, the CDR3 reads TGTGCCAGCAGCGCCTTAAAAGGGACCGGCCTTGAAAGGACCCAGTACTTC. Translated, it gives CASSALKGTGLERTQYF.

CDR3 bases: TGTGCCAGCAGCTTATGGGGAAACACCATATATTTT. It is translated as CASSLWGNTIYF. This chain joins TRBV7-2 and TRBJ1-3; D uncertain. From germline, CDR1 is SGHTA and CDR2 FQGNSA. Trimming removed 2 bases from V and 4 bases from J, with 3 bases in between. CDR3 length equals 12 residues.

This clone has just a few counts. This chain joins TRBV2 and TRBJ2-7; the match to TRBD1 covers 7 bases. Losses at the gene ends were 6 bases for V and 2 bases for J; bases not matched to a gene: 7. Per the germline V gene, CDR1 is SNHLY and CDR2 is FYNNEI. The CDR3 has 14 amino acids. CDR3 sequence: CASSPRTGAYEQYV. CDR3 coding DNA: TGTGCCAGCAGCCCCCGGACAGGCGCCTACGAGCAGTACGTC.

In its sample, this clone was seen once. This sequence joins TRBV9 and TRBJ1-4; a possible D gene is TRBD1 (5 bases). V was cut by 1 base and J by 7 bases, with 11 bases left in between. Per the germline V gene, CDR1 is SGDLS and CDR2 is YYNGEE. This CDR3 is 14 amino acids long. The CDR3 nucleotides read TGTGCCAGCAGCGTATTAGGTCAGGGTGAAAAACTGTTTTTT. Its translation: CASSVLGQGEKLFF.

This chain connects TRBV18 to TRBJ1-4, with D unresolved. Trimming shortened V by 3 bases and J by 4 bases, and 6 bases separated the two germline ends. The CDR3 loop spans 13 amino acids. Germline CDR1 reads KGHSH; CDR2 reads LQKENI. CDR3 in DNA: TGTGCCAGCTCACCGCTCCTTAATGAAAAACTGTTTTTT. Its translation is CASSPLLNEKLFF.

This clone has just a few counts. This sequence joins TRBV12-5 and TRBJ1-1; no firm D call. The CDR3 runs 15 residues. CDR1 and CDR2 from the germline V gene are LGHNT and FRNRAP. V was trimmed by 2 bases and J by 0 bases, leaving 10 bases between them. The CDR3 DNA is TGTGCTAGTGGTTTGTGGCCGGGAATGAACACTGAAGCTTTCTTT. It specifies CASGLWPGMNTEAFF.

This clone was observed a handful of times. J is TRBJ1-4 and V is TRBV7-2; no firm D call. Germline V gene sequence: CDR1 SGHTA, CDR2 FQGNSA. The V gene lost 3 bases and the J gene lost 0 bases, with 8 bases spanning the gap. The CDR3 has 15 amino acids. The CDR3 protein is CASSFGRTTNEKLFF. Here the CDR3 DNA reads TGTGCCAGCAGCTTCGGACGGACAACTAATGAAAAACTGTTTTTT.

The chain carries TRBV28 and TRBJ1-2, with D possibly being TRBD1 (5 bases). Germline-derived CDR1 and CDR2 are MDHEN and SYDVKM. V lost 7 bases and J 4 bases, leaving 16 bases between the germline ends. This CDR3 comprises 14 residues. In DNA form, the CDR3 reads TGTGCCAGCAAGGCCCCGCCAGGGCCCTATGGCTACACCTTC. Translated, it gives CASKAPPGPYGYTF.

The V gene is TRBV10-1, the J gene TRBJ1-1; no clear D. V dropped 7 bases and J dropped 2 bases, with 11 bases sitting between them. CDR1 WNHNN and CDR2 SYGVQD come from the germline V gene (reference sequence). The CDR3 loop spans 13 amino acids. CDR3 in DNA: TGCGCCAGCACTTACGATATAAACACTGAAGCTTTCTTT. This sequence encodes CASTYDINTEAFF.

V is TRBV18 and J is TRBJ2-3, with unresolved D. V was clipped by 3 bases and J by 0 bases, with 10 bases between them. The CDR3 loop spans 15 amino acids. Germline V gene lookup returns CDR1 KGHSH and CDR2 LQKENI. CDR3 loop: CASSPTTTSTDTQYF. The CDR3 nucleotides read TGTGCCAGCTCACCGACAACTACTAGCACAGATACGCAGTATTTT.

The chain has TRBV28 and TRBJ1-1; maybe TRBD1 (5 bases). Germline CDR1 reads MDHEN; CDR2 reads SYDVKM. V lost 10 bases to trimming and J lost 1 base, with 13 bases between them. The CDR3 is 13 amino acids. The CDR3 loop reads CAIKGSGNTEAFF. As DNA, the CDR3 is TGTGCCATAAAGGGGTCCGGGAACACTGAAGCTTTCTTT.

The CDR3 is CASRTDWARNQPQHF. CDR3 nucleotide sequence: TGTGCCAGCAGGACTGATTGGGCCCGTAATCAGCCCCAGCATTTT. The chain couples TRBV6-5 to TRBJ1-5; D not certain. The germline V gene encodes CDR1 MNHEY and CDR2 SVGAGI. The V end lost 6 bases, the J end lost 4 bases, and 16 bases lay between the germline ends. This CDR3 is 15 amino acids long.

The rearrangement links TRBV19 to TRBJ1-4; D may be TRBD1 (6 bases). Trimming pared 6 bases from V and 0 bases from J, leaving 11 bases between. The CDR3 length is 15 residues. The V gene's germline CDR1 is LNHDA and CDR2 SQIVND (reference sequence). CDR3 protein: CASSPDRATNEKLFF. In DNA, the CDR3 is TGTGCCAGTAGCCCGGACAGAGCAACTAATGAAAAACTGTTTTTT.

CDR3 nucleotides: TGTGCCAGTATAAAAATGGGGAGCACTGAAGCTTTCTTT. It specifies CASIKMGSTEAFF. This chain connects TRBV19 to TRBJ1-1; D unresolved. The CDR3 sequence is 13 residues long. Trimming took off 7 bases at V and 4 bases at J, with 13 bases between the two ends. The germline V gene encodes CDR1 LNHDA and CDR2 SQIVND (reference sequence).

The chain employs TRBV2 and TRBJ2-1, with 13 bases matching TRBD2. V lost 1 base, J lost 5 bases, and 8 bases stayed unmatched. The CDR3 runs to 18 residues. Germline V gene data show CDR1 as SNHLY and CDR2 as FYNNEI. The CDR3 spells CASSEGGLAGARNNEQFF. The CDR3 DNA sequence: TGTGCCAGCAGTGAAGGAGGACTAGCGGGGGCGAGGAACAATGAGCAGTTCTTC.

CDR3 bases: TGTGCCAGCAGTGAATTCTGGGGTGTGGGTGGAAACACCATATATTTT. It is translated as CASSEFWGVGGNTIYF. The V gene is TRBV6-1, the J gene TRBJ1-3; unclear D gene. V was cut by 2 bases and J by 3 bases, with 14 bases left in between. Germline CDR1 MNHNS, CDR2 SASEGT. The CDR3 consists of 16 residues.